The 32 T cell receptor beta chains listed next were all sequenced from one sample in a study of T cells in tumors after PD-1 blockade. TCRdb's table, derived via immunoSEQ multiplex PCR, lists solely in-frame clones and lacks some. The repertoire holds about 63,000 clones, with approximately 79% as singletons. The sample consisted of PBMCs, taken after anti-PD-1 treatment. These receptors originate from a human donor with basal cell carcinoma.

V usage is TRBV24-1 and J usage is TRBJ2-1; 11 bases are a match to TRBD1. The CDR3 runs 15 residues. Germline V lookup: CDR1 KGHDR, CDR2 SFDVKD. V lost 5 bases, J lost 4 bases, and 3 bases stayed unmatched. The DNA for the CDR3 is TGTGCCACCAGTGGAGGGACAGGGGGATACAATGAGCAGTTCTTC. Translation: CATSGGTGGYNEQFF.

In its sample, this clone was seen once. This CDR3 is CAWSVSETQYF. CDR3 DNA sequence: TGTGCCTGGAGTGTCTCTGAGACCCAGTACTTC. The chain carries TRBV30 and TRBJ2-5; D is ambiguous. There are 11 residues in the CDR3. The germline V and J ends were trimmed by 0 bases and 5 bases, with 4 bases remaining between them. CDR1 is GTSNPN and CDR2 is SVGIG in the germline V gene (reference sequence).

The chain has TRBV18 and TRBJ2-5, with D perhaps TRBD2 (5 bases). Germline loops: CDR1 KGHSH, CDR2 LQKENI. This CDR3 has 13 residues. V shed 8 bases and J shed 1 base, with 11 bases lying between them. DNA for the CDR3: TGTGCCAGCGTAGTAGGGAGCCAAGAGACCCAGTACTTC. Translated: CASVVGSQETQYF.

The chain employs TRBV7-7 and TRBJ2-3; D is uncertain. The CDR3 runs 16 residues. V lost 1 base and J lost 8, with 19 bases in between. CDR1 and CDR2 (germline): SSHAT, FNYEAQ (reference sequence). The CDR3 spells CASSLDWWGCGGTQYF. In DNA form, the CDR3 reads TGTGCCAGCAGCTTAGATTGGTGGGGTTGTGGCGGTACGCAGTATTTT.

The chain is built from TRBV19 and TRBJ2-3, with 11 bases aligning to TRBD2. J gave up 5 bases and V 10 bases, and 5 bases lay outside the gene matches. The CDR3 spans 13 residues. From germline, CDR1 is LNHDA and CDR2 SQIVND (reference sequence). CDR3: CAISGGAKDTQYF. CDR3 in DNA: TGTGCCATTAGCGGGGGGGCCAAAGATACGCAGTATTTT.

V gene TRBV30 combines with J gene TRBJ1-5; a weak D match, TRBD1 (5 bases). CDR3 size: 14 residues. Germline V lookup: CDR1 GTSNPN, CDR2 SVGIG (reference sequence). The ends were cut back, 0 bases at V and 3 bases at J, with 9 bases in the middle. The CDR3 reads CAWSVQGDNQPQHF. In nucleotides, the CDR3 is TGTGCCTGGAGTGTACAAGGGGACAATCAGCCCCAGCATTTT. The entire variable domain, with the rest obtained from reference TRBV30 and TRBJ1-5, is as follows: SQTIHQWPATLVQPVGSPLSLECTVEGTSNPNLYWYRQAAGRGLQLLFYSVGIGQISSEVPQNLSASRPQDRQFILSSKKLLLSDSGFYLCAWSVQGDNQPQHFGDGTRLSIL.

In its sample, this clone was seen a few times. The chain recombines TRBV2 with TRBJ1-1; 7 bases fit TRBD1. This CDR3 is 15 amino acids long. Germline-derived CDR1 and CDR2 are SNHLY and FYNNEI. J lost 1 base, V lost 5 bases, and 7 bases had no gene match. The CDR3 region has the DNA TGTGCCAGCAGTACCGGACAGGCCTCGAACACTGAAGCTTTCTTT. It yields the protein CASSTGQASNTEAFF.

J is TRBJ1-5 and V is TRBV5-8; TRBD1 might be the D (5 bases). Germline lookup yields CDR1 SGHTS and CDR2 YDEGEE. The ends were cut back, 5 bases at V and 0 bases at J, with 12 bases in the middle. There are 15 residues in the CDR3. The chain's CDR3 is CASSYGGVSNQPQHF. CDR3 nucleotides: TGTGCCAGCAGTTACGGAGGGGTTAGCAATCAGCCCCAGCATTTT.

The V gene is TRBV6-5, the J gene TRBJ1-6; D gene unclear. The CDR3 runs to 13 residues. Deletions cut 2 bases from V and 8 bases from J, with 7 bases between. CDR1 and CDR2 (germline): MNHEY, SVGAGI. The CDR3 is CASSYNSDSPLHF. CDR3 coding DNA: TGTGCCAGCAGTTACAATTCGGATTCACCCCTCCACTTT.

The chain couples TRBV12-5 to TRBJ1-1; D not resolved. Germline lookup yields CDR1 LGHNT and CDR2 FRNRAP. This CDR3 region has 13 residues. V was pared by 7 bases and J by 1 base, with 10 bases between. Here the CDR3 reads CASERRENTEAFF. In nucleotides, the CDR3 is TGTGCTAGTGAAAGAAGGGAGAACACTGAAGCTTTCTTT.

This clone was detected only a few times. V usage is TRBV18 and J usage is TRBJ2-7, with 8 positions matching TRBD1. V was clipped by 2 bases and J by 4 bases; unmatched bases: 10. CDR3 size: 16 residues. The V gene's germline CDR1 is KGHSH and CDR2 LQKENI. CDR3 sequence reads: CASSPDVGQGFYEQYF. The DNA for the CDR3 is TGTGCCAGCTCACCAGATGTCGGACAGGGATTTTACGAGCAGTACTTC. Full variable domain (rest looked up from reference TRBV18 and TRBJ2-7): NAGVMQNPRHLVRRRGQEARLRCSPMKGHSHVYWYRQLPEEGLKFMVYLQKENIIDESGMPKERFSAEFPKEGPSILRIQQVVRGDSAAYFCASSPDVGQGFYEQYFGPGTRLTVT.

The CDR3 coding sequence is TGTGCCAGCGCGTACGGGGGGGGCTCTGGAAACACCATATATTTT. Protein product: CASAYGGGSGNTIYF. This rearrangement joins TRBV6-5 to TRBJ1-3; tentatively, D is TRBD1 (5 bases). V was cut by 8 bases and J by 0 bases, with 14 bases left in between. Germline assignment: CDR1 MNHEY and CDR2 SVGAGI. CDR3 length equals 15 residues.

This clone has a count of ten or more. J is TRBJ1-5 and V is TRBV30; D might be TRBD1 (6 bases). The germline V and J ends were trimmed by 2 bases and 5 bases, with 22 bases remaining between them. CDR1 is GTSNPN and CDR2 is SVGIG in the germline V gene (reference sequence). The CDR3 consists of 17 residues. The CDR3 is CAWSPDSGKITYQPQHF. The CDR3 nucleotides read TGTGCCTGGAGTCCGGACAGCGGAAAAATCACGTATCAGCCCCAGCATTTT.

The chain is built from TRBV6-5 and TRBJ1-5; the D gene is possibly TRBD1 (5 bases). This CDR3 spans 15 amino acids. Germline V gene lookup returns CDR1 MNHEY and CDR2 SVGAGI. V lost 10 bases, J lost 4 bases, and 20 bases lay in between. The CDR3 reads CAIRDHSTANQPQHF. The CDR3 coding sequence is TGTGCCATCCGAGATCATTCGACAGCTAATCAGCCCCAGCATTTT.

The CDR3: CASSFSGELTDTQYF. CDR3 coding DNA: TGTGCCAGCAGCTTCAGCGGGGAGCTCACAGATACGCAGTATTTT. The gene calls are TRBV5-4 and TRBJ2-3; 7 bases line up with TRBD2. CDR3 length equals 15 residues. From germline, CDR1 is SGHNT and CDR2 YYREEE (reference sequence). The trim removed 2 bases at V and 2 bases at J, leaving 5 bases unmatched.

Only a few counts were recorded for this clone. V usage is TRBV7-9 and J usage is TRBJ2-7, with 9 bases lining up with TRBD1. CDR3 length: 14 amino acids. Germline V gene sequence: CDR1 SEHNR, CDR2 FQNEAQ (reference sequence). V lost 5 bases to trimming and J lost 4 bases; unmatched junction nucleotides: 6. CDR3 amino acids: CASSPGTGRYEQYF. The CDR3 nucleotides read TGTGCCAGCAGCCCGGGGACAGGGAGGTACGAGCAGTACTTC.

The V call is TRBV5-6, the J call TRBJ2-2; TRBD2 might be the D (5 bases). With 4 bases removed from V and 4 bases from J, the gap between germline ends came to 17 bases. Germline CDR1 reads SGHDT; CDR2 reads YYEEEE. The CDR3 length is 16 residues. The CDR3 bases are TGTGCCAGCAGCCCATCTTGGGTCCTAGCCACCGGGGAGCTGTTTTTT. This translates into CASSPSWVLATGELFF. Full variable domain (rest looked up from reference TRBV5-6 and TRBJ2-2): DAGVTQSPTHLIKTRGQQVTLRCSPKSGHDTVSWYQQALGQGPQFIFQYYEEEERQRGNFPDRFSGHQFPNYSSELNVNALLLGDSALYLCASSPSWVLATGELFFGEGSRLTVL.

The chain links TRBV20-1 to TRBJ2-3; 10 nucleotides match TRBD2. This CDR3 has 17 residues. J gave up 3 bases and V 3 bases, and 12 bases lay outside the gene matches. The germline gives CDR1 DFQATT, CDR2 SNEGSKA (reference sequence). The chain's CDR3 is CSASYGSGGASTDTQYF. CDR3 bases: TGCAGTGCTAGTTACGGGAGCGGGGGGGCAAGTACAGATACGCAGTATTTT.

This clone was seen a handful of times. The chain carries TRBV10-3 and TRBJ2-1; 10 nucleotides agree with TRBD1. The germline V gene encodes CDR1 ENHRY and CDR2 SYGVKD. Trimming took 7 bases from V and 6 from J; bases not matched to a gene: 6. The CDR3 runs 14 residues. The CDR3 DNA reads TGTGCCATCAAACCGGGACAGGGGTTCAATGAGCAGTTCTTC. Translation: CAIKPGQGFNEQFF.

This clone was seen more than once but under ten times. V is TRBV12-5 and J is TRBJ1-1; D is unresolved. V dropped 7 bases and J dropped 3 bases, with 12 bases sitting between them. Germline-derived CDR1 and CDR2 are LGHNT and FRNRAP. This CDR3 has 13 residues. The CDR3 loop is CASALLGYTEAFF. CDR3 coding DNA: TGTGCTAGTGCTCTCTTGGGATACACTGAAGCTTTCTTT.

This sequence joins TRBV6-2 or TRBV6-3 and TRBJ1-5; D is ambiguous. The CDR3 is 15 amino acids. Germline values: CDR1 MNHEY, CDR2 SVGEGT. Trimming pared 0 bases from V and 7 bases from J, leaving 13 bases between. CDR3 DNA sequence: TGTGCCAGCAGTTACTCGAGGCCACCGGGGCAGCCCCAGCATTTT. It yields the protein CASSYSRPPGQPQHF.

The chain recombines TRBV4-2 with TRBJ2-2; 7 positions agree with TRBD1. The CDR3 has 15 amino acids. Germline CDR1 reads LGHNA; CDR2 reads YNFKEQ. The V segment lost 7 bases and the J segment 4 bases; nucleotides outside the gene matches: 9. CDR3 bases: TGTGCCAGCATATCGAGGGCAGGGGGCACCGGGGAGCTGTTTTTT. It specifies CASISRAGGTGELFF.

CDR3 region: CASSPPTGTGGYGYTF. CDR3 nucleotides: TGTGCCAGCTCACCACCGACCGGGACAGGGGGTTATGGCTACACCTTC. The V gene is TRBV18, the J gene TRBJ1-2; TRBD1 matches at 11 bases. CDR1 is KGHSH and CDR2 is LQKENI in the germline V gene. The ends lost 0 bases at V and 5 bases at J; junction bases unmatched: 5. The CDR3 consists of 16 residues.

Concerning this clone itself: The same CDR3 can be traced to other DNA sequences in this sample. The chain combines TRBV28 with TRBJ1-1; tentatively, D is TRBD1 (6 bases). The CDR3 loop spans 13 amino acids. The germline CDR1 and CDR2 sequences are MDHEN and SYDVKM. Trimming took off 2 bases at V and 8 bases at J, with 12 bases between the two ends. In DNA form, the CDR3 reads TGTGCCAGCAGTTTACTGGACAGTAAGGAAGCTTTCTTT. Its protein is CASSLLDSKEAFF.

This chain connects TRBV19 to TRBJ1-1; D is uncertain. V gave up 5 bases and J gave up 1 base, with 11 bases separating them. Per the germline V gene, CDR1 is LNHDA and CDR2 is SQIVND (reference sequence). The CDR3 totals 14 residues. CDR3 amino acids: CASSLREWNTEAFF. CDR3 sequence (DNA): TGTGCCAGTAGTTTACGGGAGTGGAACACTGAAGCTTTCTTT.

The rearrangement uses TRBV28 and TRBJ1-2, with a weak D call TRBD1 (5 bases). V was trimmed by 3 bases and J by 2 bases, leaving 13 bases between them. The length of the CDR3 is 15 residues. Germline loops: CDR1 MDHEN, CDR2 SYDVKM. DNA for the CDR3: TGTGCCAGCAGTTTCCGACTCCCAGGGAACTATGGCTACACCTTC. This encodes CASSFRLPGNYGYTF.

The chain joins TRBV19 to TRBJ1-1, with a weak D call TRBD1 (5 bases). This CDR3 spans 13 amino acids. V lost 5 bases and J lost 5, with 12 bases in between. CDR1 and CDR2 from the germline V gene are LNHDA and SQIVND (reference sequence). The CDR3, as DNA: TGTGCCAGTAGTTGGGGGAGTGAAACTGAAGCTTTCTTT. Translating gives CASSWGSETEAFF.

This sequence joins TRBV19 and TRBJ2-3, with TRBD2 matching over 11 bases. The CDR3 extends over 16 amino acids. In germline, CDR1 is LNHDA, CDR2 SQIVND (reference sequence). V shed 4 bases, J shed 2 bases, and the junction held 5 bases outside the gene matches. The CDR3 region is CASSKTSGDPTDTQYF. The CDR3, as DNA: TGTGCCAGTAGTAAGACTAGCGGGGACCCCACAGATACGCAGTATTTT.

This chain links TRBV4-1 with TRBJ1-6; D unclear. Germline V CDR1 and CDR2: MGHRA, YSYEKL. V lost 1 base and J lost 0, with 10 bases in between. The CDR3 consists of 17 residues. The chain's CDR3 is CASSQVAGSSYNSPLHF. In DNA form, the CDR3 reads TGCGCCAGCAGCCAAGTGGCGGGGAGCTCCTATAATTCACCCCTCCACTTT.

As regards this clone: A much larger clone is a single base away; this may be a read error. This chain uses TRBV5-6 with TRBJ2-3; D remains unclear. The CDR3 contains 12 residues. Trimming took off 4 bases at V and 2 bases at J, with 5 bases between the two ends. Germline CDR1 and CDR2: SGHDT and YYEEEE. The CDR3 bases are TGTGCCAGCAGCCCGAACACAGATACGCAGTATTTT. Translated, it gives CASSPNTDTQYF.

This chain joins TRBV29-1 and TRBJ2-3; no reliable D call. The V end was cut by 3 bases, the J end by 0 bases, with 10 bases between. CDR1 SQVTM and CDR2 ANQGSEA come from the germline V gene. The CDR3 contains 14 residues. In nucleotides, the CDR3 is TGCAGCGTTGATAGGCAGCTAAGCACAGATACGCAGTATTTT. It yields the protein CSVDRQLSTDTQYF.

This rearrangement joins TRBV5-4 to TRBJ1-2; no definite D call. Germline V gene data show CDR1 as SGHNT and CDR2 as YYREEE (reference sequence). This CDR3 is built from 14 residues. Trimming removed 2 bases from V and 3 bases from J, with 11 bases in between. This chain's CDR3 is CASSLARRDYGYTF. DNA of the CDR3: TGTGCCAGCAGCTTAGCCAGACGGGACTATGGCTACACCTTC.